This TCR beta chain emerged from a study of T cell repertoires in cytomegalovirus infection. Across the whole study: The public TCR beta signatures pointed to both CMV infection and matching HLA type. Findings and caveats of the study: The ex vivo response was dominated by HLA-C-restricted CMV-specific TCR beta clonotypes. The cumulative frequency of public TCR beta families distinguished individuals who carried CMV together with the relevant HLA.

At least ten counts were recorded for this clonotype. Its specificity is not known. TCRdb reanalysed the reads using MiXCR and keeps one entry per CDR3 protein. The sample holds around 550,000 distinct CDR3 sequences; more than 20% are singletons and the top ten take roughly 13%. Germline V gene data show CDR1 as SGHTA and CDR2 as FQGNSA. V gave up 6 bases and J gave up 5 bases, with 13 bases separating them. This CDR3 has 13 residues. The chain is built from TRBV7-2 and TRBJ2-5; the D gene is possibly TRBD2 (6 bases). This TCR was recovered from a human donor in good health (CMV status not recorded). Some clones in this sample may be carry-over from other donors' samples. Material: PBMCs. The CDR3 loop reads CASRFSGEETQYF. The CDR3 region has the DNA TGTGCCAGCAGGTTTAGCGGCGAGGAGACCCAGTACTTC.